Listed here is a single T cell receptor (beta chain). The entry originates in a study of cytomegalovirus exposure and HLA in healthy donors. PCR primers comprised 60 Vbeta and 13 Jbeta primers. Produced via immunoSEQ multiplex PCR; TCRdb's table is partial and in-frame only. The repertoire holds over 150,000 clones, with roughly four fifths as singletons. The sequence was collected from a middle-aged man in good health and CMV-seropositive. The sequenced material came from PBMCs.

The CDR3 DNA sequence: TGTGCCAGCAGAGATTTTCAGGGGGTCAATCAGCCCCAGCATTTT. This encodes CASRDFQGVNQPQHF. The rearrangement joins TRBV28 to TRBJ1-5, with 7 nucleotides matching TRBD1. Trimming at V came to 6 bases and at J to 3 bases, leaving 8 bases not matched to a gene. Germline V gene lookup returns CDR1 MDHEN and CDR2 SYDVKM. CDR3 length equals 15 residues.